The rows below give T cell receptor beta chains drawn from one sample of a study of shared clonotypes between healthy human individuals. The data were produced by immunoSEQ multiplex PCR, yet TCRdb's version contains in-frame clones alone and is incomplete. The sample carries over a million clones, about 96% recorded once. Sequenced sample: naive CD4+ T cells sorted from blood. The receptors derive from a man aged 25-45 years in good health. Each CDR3 is given with its conserved first and last residue. The order of the fields is D gene, J gene, V gene, clone size, CDR3 protein, CDR3 DNA. The D gene is left open where the match is weak. The size field is filled for only some rows; it gives once, few, many or a size class.

D gene: -; J gene: TRBJ2-1; V gene: TRBV5-4; clone size: -; CDR3 protein: CASSLGQGRRNEQFF; CDR3 DNA: TGTGCCAGCAGCTTGGGGCAGGGACGTCGCAATGAGCAGTTCTTC
D gene: -; J gene: TRBJ2-7; V gene: TRBV7-9; clone size: -; CDR3 protein: CASTKAGQFTYEQYF; CDR3 DNA: TGTGCCAGCACTAAAGCGGGACAGTTTACCTACGAGCAGTACTTC
D gene: TRBD1; J gene: TRBJ1-5; V gene: TRBV4-2; clone size: -; CDR3 protein: CASSQEPRQGVGFLQPQHF; CDR3 DNA: TGTGCCAGCAGCCAAGAACCTCGACAGGGGGTTGGTTTTTTGCAGCCCCAGCATTTT
D gene: TRBD2; J gene: TRBJ2-5; V gene: TRBV5-4; clone size: -; CDR3 protein: CASSSAAGKETQYF; CDR3 DNA: TGTGCCAGCAGCTCGGCAGCGGGGAAAGAGACCCAGTACTTC
D gene: -; J gene: TRBJ2-1; V gene: TRBV7-5; clone size: few; CDR3 protein: CARSTRRNNEQFF; CDR3 DNA: TGTGCCAGAAGCACCCGAAGGAACAATGAGCAGTTCTTC
D gene: TRBD1; J gene: TRBJ1-2; V gene: TRBV2; clone size: -; CDR3 protein: CASSEEGADGYTF; CDR3 DNA: TGTGCCAGCAGTGAAGAGGGGGCGGATGGCTACACCTTC
D gene: -; J gene: TRBJ1-2; V gene: TRBV6-5; clone size: -; CDR3 protein: CASTGSRRNYGYTF; CDR3 DNA: TGTGCCAGCACCGGGTCAAGGCGGAACTATGGCTACACCTTC
D gene: TRBD1; J gene: TRBJ1-3; V gene: TRBV7-9; clone size: -; CDR3 protein: CASSRTGGAGNTIYF; CDR3 DNA: TGTGCCAGCAGCCGTACAGGGGGCGCCGGAAACACCATATATTTT
D gene: -; J gene: TRBJ2-5; V gene: TRBV5-1; clone size: -; CDR3 protein: CASSPPTTGQETQYF; CDR3 DNA: TGCGCCAGCAGTCCGCCGACCACGGGACAAGAGACCCAGTACTTC
D gene: -; J gene: TRBJ2-4; V gene: TRBV10-1; clone size: -; CDR3 protein: CASSEAGPKNIQYF; CDR3 DNA: TGCGCCAGCAGTGAGGCGGGACCCAAAAACATTCAGTACTTC
D gene: -; J gene: TRBJ1-2; V gene: TRBV10-3; clone size: -; CDR3 protein: CAIRGGTQANYGYTF; CDR3 DNA: TGTGCCATCAGGGGCGGGACACAGGCTAACTATGGCTACACCTTC
D gene: TRBD2; J gene: TRBJ2-1; V gene: TRBV7-8; clone size: -; CDR3 protein: CASRRRTSGSGFEQFF; CDR3 DNA: TGTGCCAGCAGGCGAAGGACTAGCGGGAGCGGTTTTGAGCAGTTCTTC
D gene: -; J gene: TRBJ1-4; V gene: TRBV7-6; clone size: -; CDR3 protein: CASSYTTGVGEKLFF; CDR3 DNA: TGTGCCAGCAGTTATACTACGGGGGTCGGTGAAAAACTGTTTTTT
D gene: TRBD1; J gene: TRBJ2-7; V gene: TRBV2; clone size: -; CDR3 protein: CASSAGDRGDDEQYF; CDR3 DNA: TGTGCCAGCAGTGCCGGGGACAGGGGTGACGACGAGCAGTACTTC
D gene: -; J gene: TRBJ2-7; V gene: TRBV6-1; clone size: -; CDR3 protein: CASKTGVTYEQYF; CDR3 DNA: TGTGCCAGCAAGACGGGAGTAACCTACGAGCAGTACTTC
D gene: -; J gene: TRBJ1-5; V gene: TRBV7-8; clone size: -; CDR3 protein: CASSGTRTPAPSQPQHF; CDR3 DNA: TGTGCCAGCAGCGGAACTAGGACCCCAGCACCCTCCCAGCCCCAGCATTTT
D gene: -; J gene: TRBJ2-2; V gene: TRBV6-6; clone size: -; CDR3 protein: CASRRTHTGELFF; CDR3 DNA: TGTGCCAGCAGGAGGACTCACACCGGGGAGCTGTTTTTT
D gene: -; J gene: TRBJ2-3; V gene: TRBV18; clone size: -; CDR3 protein: CASSPNSRVTDTQYF; CDR3 DNA: TGTGCCAGCTCACCCAACTCCAGGGTCACAGATACGCAGTATTTT
D gene: -; J gene: TRBJ2-3; V gene: TRBV5-5; clone size: -; CDR3 protein: CASSSPGGDNTQYF; CDR3 DNA: TGTGCCAGCAGCTCACCTGGTGGAGACAATACGCAGTATTTT
D gene: TRBD1; J gene: TRBJ2-1; V gene: TRBV9; clone size: -; CDR3 protein: CASSVGQGWGNEQFF; CDR3 DNA: TGTGCCAGCAGCGTCGGACAGGGCTGGGGTAATGAGCAGTTCTTC
D gene: TRBD1; J gene: TRBJ2-7; V gene: TRBV5-1; clone size: -; CDR3 protein: CASSQSGQVDEQYF; CDR3 DNA: TGCGCCAGCAGCCAGTCGGGACAGGTGGACGAGCAGTACTTC
D gene: -; J gene: TRBJ2-7; V gene: TRBV11-2; clone size: once; CDR3 protein: CASSLEIGKQYF; CDR3 DNA: TGTGCCAGCAGCCTCGAAATCGGCAAGCAGTACTTC
D gene: -; J gene: TRBJ1-3; V gene: TRBV2; clone size: -; CDR3 protein: CASRLSHRQEGNTIYF; CDR3 DNA: TGTGCCAGCAGACTCAGTCATCGGCAAGAAGGAAACACCATATATTTT
D gene: -; J gene: TRBJ2-5; V gene: TRBV10-3; clone size: -; CDR3 protein: CAISESHRVETQYF; CDR3 DNA: TGTGCCATCAGTGAGTCGCACAGAGTTGAGACCCAGTACTTC
D gene: -; J gene: TRBJ2-1; V gene: TRBV6-1; clone size: -; CDR3 protein: CASSVIGSNEQFF; CDR3 DNA: TGTGCCAGCAGTGTCATCGGGTCTAATGAGCAGTTCTTC
D gene: -; J gene: TRBJ2-5; V gene: TRBV10-1; clone size: -; CDR3 protein: CASKVENSQETQYF; CDR3 DNA: TGCGCCAGCAAAGTAGAGAACAGCCAAGAGACCCAGTACTTC
D gene: TRBD1; J gene: TRBJ2-2; V gene: TRBV5-1; clone size: -; CDR3 protein: CASSSTARGLTGELFF; CDR3 DNA: TGCGCCAGCAGCTCAACCGCCAGGGGGCTCACCGGGGAGCTGTTTTTT
D gene: -; J gene: TRBJ1-2; V gene: TRBV5-6; clone size: once; CDR3 protein: CASSLSGQIYGYTF; CDR3 DNA: TGTGCCAGCAGCTTGAGTGGCCAGATCTATGGCTACACCTTC
D gene: -; J gene: TRBJ2-2; V gene: TRBV15; clone size: -; CDR3 protein: CATSRVPSRSGFTGELFF; CDR3 DNA: TGTGCCACCAGCAGAGTCCCTAGCCGTTCGGGTTTTACCGGGGAGCTGTTTTTT
D gene: TRBD1; J gene: TRBJ1-1; V gene: TRBV5-1; clone size: -; CDR3 protein: CASRYQGDTEAFF; CDR3 DNA: TGCGCCAGTAGATATCAGGGGGACACTGAAGCTTTCTTT
D gene: -; J gene: TRBJ2-2; V gene: TRBV7-2; clone size: -; CDR3 protein: CASSLARGLANTGELFF; CDR3 DNA: TGTGCCAGCAGCTTAGCTCGGGGGTTGGCGAACACCGGGGAGCTGTTTTTT
D gene: TRBD1; J gene: TRBJ1-3; V gene: TRBV10-3; clone size: few; CDR3 protein: CAIRRDSGNTIYF; CDR3 DNA: TGTGCCATCAGGAGGGACAGCGGAAACACCATATATTTT
D gene: -; J gene: TRBJ2-5; V gene: TRBV9; clone size: -; CDR3 protein: CASSVAPEETQYF; CDR3 DNA: TGTGCCAGCAGCGTAGCTCCAGAAGAGACCCAGTACTTC
D gene: -; J gene: TRBJ2-2; V gene: TRBV11-3; clone size: -; CDR3 protein: CASSKGTNTGELFF; CDR3 DNA: TGTGCCAGCAGCAAGGGCACGAACACCGGGGAGCTGTTTTTT
D gene: -; J gene: TRBJ2-3; V gene: TRBV10-3; clone size: -; CDR3 protein: CAISEGGPTDTQYF; CDR3 DNA: TGTGCCATCAGTGAGGGGGGCCCTACAGATACGCAGTATTTT
D gene: -; J gene: TRBJ2-5; V gene: TRBV6-5; clone size: -; CDR3 protein: CASSYGPETQYF; CDR3 DNA: TGTGCCAGCAGTTACGGTCCTGAGACCCAGTACTTC
D gene: -; J gene: TRBJ1-3; V gene: TRBV11-3; clone size: -; CDR3 protein: CASSQPGQDSGNTIYF; CDR3 DNA: TGTGCCAGCAGCCAGCCGGGACAAGACTCTGGAAACACCATATATTTT